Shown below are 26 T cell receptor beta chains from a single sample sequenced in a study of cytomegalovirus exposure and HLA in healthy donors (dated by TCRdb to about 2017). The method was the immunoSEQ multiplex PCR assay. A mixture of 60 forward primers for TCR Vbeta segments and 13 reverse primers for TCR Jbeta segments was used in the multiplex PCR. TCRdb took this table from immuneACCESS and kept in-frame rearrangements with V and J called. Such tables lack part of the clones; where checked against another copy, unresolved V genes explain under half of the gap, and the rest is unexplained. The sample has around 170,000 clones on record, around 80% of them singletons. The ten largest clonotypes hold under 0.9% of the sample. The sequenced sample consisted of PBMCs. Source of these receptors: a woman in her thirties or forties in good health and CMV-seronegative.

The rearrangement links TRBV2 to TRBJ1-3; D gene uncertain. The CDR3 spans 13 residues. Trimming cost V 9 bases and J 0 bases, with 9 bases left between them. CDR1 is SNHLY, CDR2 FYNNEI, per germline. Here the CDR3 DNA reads TGTGCCAGACAGAAGAACTCTGGAAACACCATATATTTT. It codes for CARQKNSGNTIYF.

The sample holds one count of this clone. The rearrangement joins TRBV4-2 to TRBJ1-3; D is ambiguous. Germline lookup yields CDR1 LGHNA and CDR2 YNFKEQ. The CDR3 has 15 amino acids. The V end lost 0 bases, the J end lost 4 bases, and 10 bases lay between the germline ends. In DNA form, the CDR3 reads TGTGCCAGCAGCCAAGATAGGCGCAGGGGAAACACCATATATTTT. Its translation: CASSQDRRRGNTIYF.

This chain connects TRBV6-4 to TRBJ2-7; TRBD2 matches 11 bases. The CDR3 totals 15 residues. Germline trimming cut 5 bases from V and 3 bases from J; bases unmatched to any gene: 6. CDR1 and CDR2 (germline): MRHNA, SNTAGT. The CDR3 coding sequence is TGTGCCAGCAGTCCCCCCGGACTAGCGGGCTACGAGCAGTACTTC. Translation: CASSPPGLAGYEQYF.

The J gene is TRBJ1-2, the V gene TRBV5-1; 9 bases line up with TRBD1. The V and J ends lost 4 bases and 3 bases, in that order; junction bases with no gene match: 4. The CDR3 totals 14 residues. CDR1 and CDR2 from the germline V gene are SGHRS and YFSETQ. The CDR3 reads CASSGTGSYYGYTF. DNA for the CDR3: TGCGCCAGCAGCGGGACAGGGAGTTACTATGGCTACACCTTC.

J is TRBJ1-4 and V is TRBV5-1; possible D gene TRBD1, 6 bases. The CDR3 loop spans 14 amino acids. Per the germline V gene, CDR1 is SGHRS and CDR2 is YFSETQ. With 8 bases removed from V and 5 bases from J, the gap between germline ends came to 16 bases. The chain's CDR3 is CARLRTARNEKLFF. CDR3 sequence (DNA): TGCGCCAGGTTGCGGACAGCCCGAAATGAAAAACTGTTTTTT.

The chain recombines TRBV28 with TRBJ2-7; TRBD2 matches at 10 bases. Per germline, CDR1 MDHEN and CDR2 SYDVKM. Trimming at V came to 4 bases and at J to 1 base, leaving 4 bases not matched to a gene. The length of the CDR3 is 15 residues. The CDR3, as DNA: TGTGCCAGCAGTTCCCCTAGCGGGAGTTCCTACGAGCAGTACTTC. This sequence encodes CASSSPSGSSYEQYF.

The CDR3 reads CASTDPGLEAFF. The CDR3 bases are TGCGCCAGCACCGATCCAGGGCTGGAAGCTTTCTTT. The chain is built from TRBV5-1 and TRBJ1-1; D is perhaps TRBD1 (5 bases). Looked up from germline, CDR1 is SGHRS and CDR2 is YFSETQ. V was cut by 6 bases and J by 8 bases, with 14 bases left in between. The CDR3 consists of 12 residues. The full variable domain, in which reference TRBV5-1 and TRBJ1-1 provide the parts outside the CDR3, is KAGVTQTPRYLIKTRGQQVTLSCSPISGHRSVSWYQQTPGQGLQFLFEYFSETQRNKGNFPGRFSGRQFSNSRSEMNVSTLELGDSALYLCASTDPGLEAFFGQGTRLTVV.

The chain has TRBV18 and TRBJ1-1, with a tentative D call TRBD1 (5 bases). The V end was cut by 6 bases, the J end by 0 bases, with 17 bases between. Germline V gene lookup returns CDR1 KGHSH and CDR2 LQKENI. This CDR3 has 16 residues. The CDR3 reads CASSPRVALMNTEAFF. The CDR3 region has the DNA TGTGCCAGCTCGCCCAGGGTTGCACTCATGAACACTGAAGCTTTCTTT.

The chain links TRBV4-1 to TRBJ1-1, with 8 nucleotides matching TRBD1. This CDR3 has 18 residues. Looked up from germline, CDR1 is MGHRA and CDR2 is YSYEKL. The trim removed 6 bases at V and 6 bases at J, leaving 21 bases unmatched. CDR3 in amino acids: CASRPGQGRIKAAPEAFF. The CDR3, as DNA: TGCGCCAGCAGACCCGGACAGGGCCGAATTAAGGCGGCCCCTGAAGCTTTCTTT.

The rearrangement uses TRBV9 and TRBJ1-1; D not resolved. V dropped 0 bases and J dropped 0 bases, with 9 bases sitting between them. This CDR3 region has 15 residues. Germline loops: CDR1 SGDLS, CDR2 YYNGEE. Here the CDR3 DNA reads TGTGCCAGCAGCGTAGGCGGGATTATGAACACTGAAGCTTTCTTT. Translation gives CASSVGGIMNTEAFF.

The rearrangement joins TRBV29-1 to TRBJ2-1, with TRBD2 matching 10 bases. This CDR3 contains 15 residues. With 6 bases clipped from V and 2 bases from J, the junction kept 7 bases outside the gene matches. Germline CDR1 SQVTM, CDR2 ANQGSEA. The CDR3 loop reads CSVLNSGGAYNEQFF. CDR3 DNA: TGCAGCGTCCTGAACAGCGGGGGGGCCTACAATGAGCAGTTCTTC.

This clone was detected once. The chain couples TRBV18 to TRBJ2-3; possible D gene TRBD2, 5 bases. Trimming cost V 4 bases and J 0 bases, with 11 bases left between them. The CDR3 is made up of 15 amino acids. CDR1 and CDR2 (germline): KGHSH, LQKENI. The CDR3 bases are TGTGCCAGCTCACGGAGGTTGGGAAGCACAGATACGCAGTATTTT. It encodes CASSRRLGSTDTQYF.

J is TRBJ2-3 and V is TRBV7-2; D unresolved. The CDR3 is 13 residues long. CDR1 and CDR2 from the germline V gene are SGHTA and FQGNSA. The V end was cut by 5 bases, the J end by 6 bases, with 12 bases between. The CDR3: CASSRLVRDTQYF. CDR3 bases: TGTGCCAGCAGCAGACTTGTAAGGGATACGCAGTATTTT.

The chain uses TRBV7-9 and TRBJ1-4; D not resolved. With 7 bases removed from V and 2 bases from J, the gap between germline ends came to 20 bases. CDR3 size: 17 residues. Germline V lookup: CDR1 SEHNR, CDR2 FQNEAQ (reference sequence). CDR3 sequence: CASTLGGAGRTNEKLFF. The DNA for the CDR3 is TGTGCCAGCACCCTAGGTGGAGCGGGTAGGACTAATGAAAAACTGTTTTTT.

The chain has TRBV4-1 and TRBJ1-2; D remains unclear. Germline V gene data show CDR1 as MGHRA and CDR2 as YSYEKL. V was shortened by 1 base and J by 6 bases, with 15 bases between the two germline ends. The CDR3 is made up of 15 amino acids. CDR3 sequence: CASSQVPTFIDGYTF. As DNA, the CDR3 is TGCGCCAGCAGCCAAGTCCCGACATTTATCGATGGCTACACCTTC.

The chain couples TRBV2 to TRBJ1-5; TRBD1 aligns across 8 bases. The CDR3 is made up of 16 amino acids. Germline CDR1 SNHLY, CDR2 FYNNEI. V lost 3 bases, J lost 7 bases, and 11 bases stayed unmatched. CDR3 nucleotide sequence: TGTGCCAGCAGTGACGGTCGGGGAGGGACAGGACAGCCCCAGCATTTT. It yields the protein CASSDGRGGTGQPQHF.

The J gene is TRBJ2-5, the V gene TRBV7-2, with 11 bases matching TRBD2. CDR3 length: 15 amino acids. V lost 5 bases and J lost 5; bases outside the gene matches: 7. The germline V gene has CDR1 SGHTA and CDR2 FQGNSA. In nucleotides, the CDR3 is TGTGCCAGCAGCCTGTTTACTAGCGGGGGCGAGACCCAGTACTTC. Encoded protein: CASSLFTSGGETQYF.

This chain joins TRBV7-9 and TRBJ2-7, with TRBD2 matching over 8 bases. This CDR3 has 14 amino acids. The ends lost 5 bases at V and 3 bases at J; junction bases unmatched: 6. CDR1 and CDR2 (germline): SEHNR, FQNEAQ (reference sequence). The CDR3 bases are TGTGCCAGCAGCGCCACGGGAGGGGTCTACGAGCAGTACTTC. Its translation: CASSATGGVYEQYF.

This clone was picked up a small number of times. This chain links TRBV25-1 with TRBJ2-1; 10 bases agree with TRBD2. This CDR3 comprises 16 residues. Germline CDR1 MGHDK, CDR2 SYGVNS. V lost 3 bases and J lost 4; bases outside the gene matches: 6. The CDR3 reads CASSDQSGRAYNEQFF. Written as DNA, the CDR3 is TGTGCCAGCAGTGACCAGAGCGGGAGGGCTTACAATGAGCAGTTCTTC.

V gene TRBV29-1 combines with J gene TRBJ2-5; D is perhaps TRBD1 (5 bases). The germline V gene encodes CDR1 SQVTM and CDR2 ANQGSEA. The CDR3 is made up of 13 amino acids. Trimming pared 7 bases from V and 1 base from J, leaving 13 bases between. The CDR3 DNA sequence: TGCAGCGGCAAGAAGGGGTCCCAAGAGACCCAGTACTTC. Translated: CSGKKGSQETQYF.

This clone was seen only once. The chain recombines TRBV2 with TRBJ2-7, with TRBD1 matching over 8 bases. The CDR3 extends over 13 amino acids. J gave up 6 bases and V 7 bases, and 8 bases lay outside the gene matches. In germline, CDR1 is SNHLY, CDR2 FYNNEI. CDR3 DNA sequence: TGTGCCAGCAATCTTAGGACAGGGAGCGAGCAGTACTTC. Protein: CASNLRTGSEQYF.

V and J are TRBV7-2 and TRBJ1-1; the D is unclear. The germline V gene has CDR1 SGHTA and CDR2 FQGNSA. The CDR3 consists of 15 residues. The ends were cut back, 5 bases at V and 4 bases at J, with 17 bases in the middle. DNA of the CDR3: TGTGCCAGCAGCCCCACTGAATCGAGATCCACTGAAGCTTTCTTT. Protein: CASSPTESRSTEAFF.

The CDR3 coding sequence is TGTGCCAGCAGTCTACCCCGCGGGAGGGGGAACGTC. Translated: CASSLPRGRGNV. The rearrangement uses TRBV27 and TRBJ2-7; TRBD2 matches 9 bases. Germline V lookup: CDR1 MNHEY, CDR2 SMNVEV (reference sequence). The CDR3 contains 12 residues.

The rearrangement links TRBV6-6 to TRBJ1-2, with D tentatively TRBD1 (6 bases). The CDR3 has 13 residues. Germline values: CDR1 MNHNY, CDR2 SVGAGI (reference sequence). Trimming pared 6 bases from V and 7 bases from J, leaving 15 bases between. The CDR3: CASSAEGEGGYTF. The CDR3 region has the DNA TGTGCCAGCAGCGCTGAGGGGGAAGGTGGCTACACCTTC.

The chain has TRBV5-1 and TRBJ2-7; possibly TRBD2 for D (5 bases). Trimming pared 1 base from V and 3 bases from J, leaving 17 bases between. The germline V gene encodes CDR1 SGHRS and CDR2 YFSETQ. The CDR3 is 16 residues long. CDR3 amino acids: CASSLSSRGLFYEQYF. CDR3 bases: TGCGCCAGCAGCTTGTCATCCCGAGGGCTCTTCTACGAGCAGTACTTC.

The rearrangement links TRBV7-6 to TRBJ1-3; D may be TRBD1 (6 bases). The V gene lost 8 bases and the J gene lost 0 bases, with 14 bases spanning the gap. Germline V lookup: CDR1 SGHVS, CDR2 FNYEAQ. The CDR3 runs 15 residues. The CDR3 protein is CASLPQGSSGNTIYF. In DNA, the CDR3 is TGTGCCAGCCTCCCTCAGGGGAGCTCTGGAAACACCATATATTTT. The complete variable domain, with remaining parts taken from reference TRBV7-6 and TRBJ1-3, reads GAGVSQSPRYKVTKRGQDVALRCDPISGHVSLYWYRQALGQGPEFLTYFNYEAQQDKSGLPNDRFSAERPEGSISTLTIQRTEQRDSAMYRCASLPQGSSGNTIYFGEGSWLTVV.